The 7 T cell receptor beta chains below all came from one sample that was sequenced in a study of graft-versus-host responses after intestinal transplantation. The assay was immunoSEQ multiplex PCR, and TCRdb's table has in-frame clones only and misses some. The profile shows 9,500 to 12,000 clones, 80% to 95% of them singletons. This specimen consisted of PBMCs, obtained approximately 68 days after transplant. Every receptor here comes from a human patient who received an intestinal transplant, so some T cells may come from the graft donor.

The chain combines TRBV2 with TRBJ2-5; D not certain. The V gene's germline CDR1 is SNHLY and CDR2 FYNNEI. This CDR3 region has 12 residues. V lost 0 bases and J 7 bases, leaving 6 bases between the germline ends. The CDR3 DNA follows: TGTGCCAGCAGTGAAGCTGTGGGGACCCAGTACTTC. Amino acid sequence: CASSEAVGTQYF.

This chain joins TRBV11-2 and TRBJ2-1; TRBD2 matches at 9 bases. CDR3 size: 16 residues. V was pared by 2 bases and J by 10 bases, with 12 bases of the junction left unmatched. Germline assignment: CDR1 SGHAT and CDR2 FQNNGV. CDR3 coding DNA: TGTGCCAGCAGCTTATGGGTTGGGAGCGGGAGGCTCGAGCAGTTCTTC. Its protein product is CASSLWVGSGRLEQFF.

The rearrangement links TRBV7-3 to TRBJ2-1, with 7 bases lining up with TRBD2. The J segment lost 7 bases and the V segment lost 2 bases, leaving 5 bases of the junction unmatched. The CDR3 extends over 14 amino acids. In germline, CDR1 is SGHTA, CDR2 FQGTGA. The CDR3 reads CASSLGLESNEQFF. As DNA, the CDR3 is TGTGCCAGCAGCTTAGGACTAGAATCGAATGAGCAGTTCTTC.

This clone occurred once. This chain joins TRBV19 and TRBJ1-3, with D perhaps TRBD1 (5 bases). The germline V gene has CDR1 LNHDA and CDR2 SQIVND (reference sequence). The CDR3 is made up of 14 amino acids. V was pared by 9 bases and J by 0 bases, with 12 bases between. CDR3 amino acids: CASSDNLSGNTIYF. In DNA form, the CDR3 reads TGTGCCAGCTCGGACAACCTCTCTGGAAACACCATATATTTT.

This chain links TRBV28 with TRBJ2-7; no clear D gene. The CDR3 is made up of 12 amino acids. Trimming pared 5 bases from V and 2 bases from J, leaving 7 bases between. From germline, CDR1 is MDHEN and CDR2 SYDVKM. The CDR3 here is CASSPTPYEQYF. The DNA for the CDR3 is TGTGCCAGCAGTCCCACCCCCTACGAGCAGTACTTC.

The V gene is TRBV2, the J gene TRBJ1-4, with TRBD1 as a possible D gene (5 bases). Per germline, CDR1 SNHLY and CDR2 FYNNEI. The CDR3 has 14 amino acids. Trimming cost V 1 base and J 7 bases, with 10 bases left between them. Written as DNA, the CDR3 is TGTGCCAGCAGTGAAGGAGGGGCCGGTGAAAAACTGTTTTTT. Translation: CASSEGGAGEKLFF.

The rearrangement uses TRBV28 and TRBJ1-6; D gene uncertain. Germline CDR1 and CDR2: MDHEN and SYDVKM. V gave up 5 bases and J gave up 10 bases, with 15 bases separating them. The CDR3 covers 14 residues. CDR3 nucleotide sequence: TGTGCCAGCAGTCTGCCCCTCTCACGATCACCCCTCCACTTT. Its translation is CASSLPLSRSPLHF.